The source of this T cell receptor beta chain is a study of spatial heterogeneity in lung cancer. On the study more broadly: The average appearance count of each unique TCR and UMI combination in raw reads was more than 9.5.

The V gene end was trimmed by 7 bases and the J gene end by 7 bases; junction bases not matched to a gene: 12. The CDR3 runs 15 residues. Germline CDR1 MNHEY, CDR2 SMNVEV (reference sequence). One entry per CDR3 protein, called by TCRdb with MiXCR from the 5' RACE reads. The table lists more than 40,000 distinct CDR3 sequences, under 25% of them singletons. Noted time point: blood at routine non-recurrence follow-up after resection. Unsorted samples of tumor, nontumor lung or frozen PBMC had their whole RNA sequenced. V is TRBV27 and J is TRBJ2-1, with TRBD1 identical over 8 bases. The sample here was PBMCs, taken at follow-up. The clonotype was recovered from a female donor with early-stage non-small cell lung cancer. The DNA of the CDR3 is TGTGCCAGCACCTCCAAGCAGGGGGCGCGGAATGAGCAGTTCTTC. It is translated as CASTSKQGARNEQFF.